This T cell receptor (beta chain) was recovered during a study of blood T cell repertoires in COVID-19. The wider study: From the United States, Italy and Spain came samples of acute and convalescent COVID-19. PBMCs, B-cell-depleted T cells, or T cells provided the cDNA or gDNA that made up the material.

The assay was immunoSEQ multiplex PCR, and TCRdb's table has in-frame clones only and misses some. The top ten clones hold 30% to 45% of a sample with 90,000 to 110,000 clones, 81% of them seen once. The sequenced sample was peripheral blood. The receptor was isolated from an older man with acute or convalescent COVID-19.

The CDR3 region is CASSPGTGGATGELFF. In nucleotides, the CDR3 is TGTGCCAGCAGTCCCGGGACAGGGGGCGCCACCGGGGAGCTGTTTTTT. The chain is built from TRBV6-6 and TRBJ2-2, with 12 bases fitting TRBD1. This CDR3 comprises 16 residues. The V and J ends lost 5 bases and 4 bases, in that order; junction bases with no gene match: 5. Germline CDR1 MNHNY, CDR2 SVGAGI (reference sequence).